This entry lists 32 T cell receptor beta chains sequenced from one sample in a study of blood T cells in healthy people across ages. The use of a sample-barcoded 5' primer and a J-beta primer mix characterized a second PCR of about 7 to 12 cycles. From the 5' RACE reads, TCRdb called clonotypes with MiXCR, one entry per CDR3 protein. The sample comprises about 1,800,000 distinct CDR3 sequences, 28% of which are singletons, and 7.7% rests with the top ten. Sequencing was performed on blood. These TCRs come from a woman in her twenties or thirties in good health.

This clonotype was seen only a few times. The chain combines TRBV11-2 with TRBJ2-2, with no clear D. Germline V gene lookup returns CDR1 SGHAT and CDR2 FQNNGV. This CDR3 is 17 amino acids long. V lost 2 bases and J 1 base, leaving 14 bases between the germline ends. The CDR3 DNA follows: TGTGCCAGCAGCTTACGTAAGGGATTGCGGAACACCGGGGAGCTGTTTTTT. Translating it yields CASSLRKGLRNTGELFF.

This clonotype has at least ten counts. The gene calls are TRBV5-1 and TRBJ1-6, with D unresolved. V was clipped by 0 bases and J by 7 bases, with 8 bases between them. There are 14 residues in the CDR3. Germline values: CDR1 SGHRS, CDR2 YFSETQ. CDR3 bases: TGCGCCAGCAGCTTGGAAGGGAACAATTCACCCCTCCACTTT. As protein: CASSLEGNNSPLHF.

The chain uses TRBV5-1 and TRBJ1-2, with D tentatively TRBD1 (6 bases). Germline CDR1 SGHRS, CDR2 YFSETQ. This CDR3 contains 15 residues. V lost 4 bases, J lost 0 bases, and 13 bases lay in between. The CDR3 region has the DNA TGCGCCAGCAGCACCGCGGGGGCCGCTAACTATGGCTACACCTTC. It translates to CASSTAGAANYGYTF.

At least ten counts were recorded for this clonotype. The J gene is TRBJ2-2, the V gene TRBV4-1, with TRBD1 matching over 8 bases. Germline trimming cut 3 bases from V and 5 bases from J; bases unmatched to any gene: 8. This CDR3 is built from 16 residues. Germline lookup yields CDR1 MGHRA and CDR2 YSYEKL. The CDR3 DNA follows: TGCGCCAGCAGCCATGTGAGGACAGGGCGGACCGGGGAGCTGTTTTTT. It codes for CASSHVRTGRTGELFF.

About this clonotype itself: Given a much more abundant clone one base away, this may be a read error. The chain is built from TRBV29-1 and TRBJ2-5, with TRBD1 matching over 10 bases. The end of the DNA aligns better with TRBJ2-7, so the J call may be wrong. The germline gives CDR1 SQVTM, CDR2 ANQGSEA. CDR3 size: 16 residues. DNA of the CDR3: TGCAGCGTTGAAGTCCTCCGGACAGGGGGTTCTGGCGAGCAGTACTTC. Protein sequence: CSVEVLRTGGSGEQYF.

In DNA, the CDR3 is TGCAGTGCTAGGGGAACGCTACTCAATCAGCCCCAGCATTTT. It translates to CSARGTLLNQPQHF. The rearrangement joins TRBV20-1 to TRBJ1-5; D is uncertain. The ends were cut back, 3 bases at V and 3 bases at J, with 12 bases in the middle. This CDR3 region has 14 residues. CDR1 is DFQATT and CDR2 is SNEGSKA in the germline V gene (reference sequence).

The J gene is TRBJ1-4, the V gene TRBV12-3 or TRBV12-4, with 7 bases matching TRBD1. After removal of 6 bases from V and 3 bases from J, the junction contained 10 bases not matched to a gene. This CDR3 is 16 amino acids long. CDR3: CASRPLPGTANEKLFF. In DNA, the CDR3 is TGTGCCAGCAGACCTCTCCCCGGGACAGCTAATGAAAAACTGTTTTTT.

This clonotype was seen a handful of times. The V and J genes are TRBV11-2 and TRBJ2-2, with 13 nucleotides matching TRBD2. This CDR3 has 18 amino acids. The trim removed 0 bases at V and 5 bases at J, leaving 6 bases unmatched. Germline V gives CDR1 SGHAT, CDR2 FQNNGV. CDR3 loop: CASSLESWTSGSTGELFF. The CDR3 DNA follows: TGTGCCAGCAGCTTAGAGAGCTGGACTAGCGGGAGTACCGGGGAGCTGTTTTTT.

The chain combines TRBV5-6 with TRBJ2-3; tentatively, D is TRBD1 (6 bases). CDR1 SGHDT and CDR2 YYEEEE come from the germline V gene. The CDR3 is made up of 16 amino acids. The V and J ends lost 6 bases and 6 bases respectively, with 23 bases between them. The CDR3 bases are TGTGCCAGCATCGGTCCCGGGACACCTTCAGGCGATACGCAGTATTTT. Protein product: CASIGPGTPSGDTQYF.

This clonotype has more than one count but fewer than ten. The chain has TRBV2 and TRBJ1-5; 8 nucleotides match TRBD1. CDR1 is SNHLY and CDR2 is FYNNEI in the germline V gene. V dropped 6 bases and J dropped 5; count of bases not matched to a gene: 9. CDR3 length equals 15 residues. The CDR3 DNA follows: TGTGCCAGCAGACCGGACAGGGCTTCCTATCAGCCCCAGCATTTT. Amino acid sequence: CASRPDRASYQPQHF.

The CDR3 bases are TGTGCCAGCAGCTTTCGCTCGGGAGGGGAGGATACGCAGTATTTT. Its protein is CASSFRSGGEDTQYF. V is TRBV9 and J is TRBJ2-3, with 8 bases matching TRBD2. Germline CDR1 is SGDLS and CDR2 is YYNGEE. This CDR3 has 15 residues. Trimming cost V 4 bases and J 6 bases; bases outside gene matches: 10.

The gene calls are TRBV7-2 and TRBJ1-6; 7 bases are shared with TRBD1. The CDR3 totals 17 residues. CDR1 and CDR2 from the germline V gene are SGHTA and FQGNSA. The trim removed 6 bases at V and 5 bases at J, leaving 13 bases unmatched. CDR3 DNA: TGTGCCAGCAGTGATAAAGGGACAGCCTTTAATAATTCACCCCTCCACTTT. Translation: CASSDKGTAFNNSPLHF.

At least ten counts were recorded for this clonotype. The chain employs TRBV20-1 and TRBJ2-7; D may be TRBD1 (6 bases). CDR3 length: 13 residues. V lost 0 bases, J lost 3 bases, and 9 bases lay in between. Germline V gene lookup returns CDR1 DFQATT and CDR2 SNEGSKA (reference sequence). The CDR3 sequence is CSARDPGVYEQYF. The DNA for the CDR3 is TGCAGTGCTAGAGATCCAGGGGTCTACGAGCAGTACTTC.

V and J are TRBV20-1 and TRBJ2-3, with D perhaps matching TRBD2 (6 bases). Trimming took 4 bases from V and 0 from J, leaving 11 bases between them. This CDR3 has 14 residues. From germline, CDR1 is DFQATT and CDR2 SNEGSKA (reference sequence). The CDR3 DNA reads as TGCAGTGCTACGATAGCGGCTAGCACAGATACGCAGTATTTT. Encoded protein: CSATIAASTDTQYF.

This clonotype came up many times. This chain joins TRBV5-1 and TRBJ2-1; D might be TRBD1 (6 bases). The germline V gene has CDR1 SGHRS and CDR2 YFSETQ. This CDR3 contains 16 residues. The ends were cut back, 2 bases at V and 3 bases at J, with 15 bases in the middle. The DNA of the CDR3 is TGCGCCAGCAGCTTATTCCGGGACACACTCTACAATGAGCAGTTCTTC. This gives the protein CASSLFRDTLYNEQFF.

The chain carries TRBV7-9 and TRBJ2-1; 9 nucleotides agree with TRBD2. Matching the DNA end better, TRBJ2-7 makes the J call doubtful. This CDR3 is 13 amino acids long. Germline-derived CDR1 and CDR2 are SEHNR and FQNEAQ (reference sequence). In nucleotides, the CDR3 is TGTGCCAGCGGACAAGCGGGGGGTTTCGAGCAGTACTTC. The encoded protein is CASGQAGGFEQYF.

This clonotype showed up just a few times. V and J are TRBV28 and TRBJ2-3; a possible D gene is TRBD1 (5 bases). The V end was cut by 8 bases, the J end by 2 bases, with 11 bases between. This CDR3 contains 13 residues. CDR1 is MDHEN, CDR2 SYDVKM, per germline. The CDR3 DNA reads TGTGCCAGCTGCAGGGATTCCACAGATACGCAGTATTTT. Protein sequence: CASCRDSTDTQYF.

This chain joins TRBV21-1 and TRBJ2-3; the D segment call TRBD1 is taken from the table without a DNA check. TRBV21-1 is a pseudogene segment. This CDR3 contains 19 residues. CDR3 DNA sequence: TGTGCCAGCAGCAAAGAGGGGATTGGACACGTAACTAGCACAGATACGCAGTATTTT. Translation gives CASSKEGIGHVTSTDTQYF.

This clonotype was found many times. Here the CDR3 DNA reads TGTGCCATCAGCCGGGACACCCAAGAGACCCAGTACTTC. It translates to CAISRDTQETQYF. This chain uses TRBV10-3 with TRBJ2-5; tentatively, D is TRBD1 (6 bases). The V end lost 6 bases, the J end lost 1 base, and 9 bases lay between the germline ends. Germline CDR1 reads ENHRY; CDR2 reads SYGVKD. The CDR3 runs to 13 residues.

The rearrangement links TRBV12-5 to TRBJ1-2; D is unclear. V was shortened by 2 bases and J by 4 bases, with 11 bases between the two germline ends. CDR3 length equals 14 residues. From germline, CDR1 is LGHNT and CDR2 FRNRAP. The CDR3 protein is CASGLSWGPYGYTF. The CDR3 nucleotides are TGTGCTAGTGGTTTGAGTTGGGGTCCCTATGGCTACACCTTC.

The table lists this clonotype with many counts. The genes are TRBV6-5 and TRBJ1-5; the match to TRBD1 covers 7 bases. CDR1 MNHEY and CDR2 SVGAGI come from the germline V gene. There are 14 residues in the CDR3. V was clipped by 8 bases and J by 3 bases; unmatched bases: 7. The CDR3 reads CASRTQGVNQPQHF. Written as DNA, the CDR3 is TGTGCCAGCCGGACCCAGGGGGTCAATCAGCCCCAGCATTTT.

This clonotype has at least ten counts. The chain uses TRBV15 and TRBJ2-5; D remains unclear. V shed 0 bases and J shed 0 bases, with 2 bases lying between them. This CDR3 contains 13 residues. Germline values: CDR1 LNHNV, CDR2 YYDKDF (reference sequence). The CDR3 loop is CATSRDNQETQYF. CDR3 DNA: TGTGCCACCAGCAGAGACAACCAAGAGACCCAGTACTTC.

This sequence joins TRBV7-9 and TRBJ2-3; 9 positions agree with TRBD2. Germline V CDR1 and CDR2: SEHNR, FQNEAQ (reference sequence). V lost 4 bases and J lost 11; bases outside the gene matches: 16. The CDR3 consists of 16 residues. As DNA, the CDR3 is TGTGCCAGCAGCTCAGCGGGGGGCGGCACTGCGTCGAGGCAGTATTTT. Amino acids: CASSSAGGGTASRQYF.

The chain employs TRBV9 and TRBJ2-1; 10 bases fit TRBD2. CDR1 is SGDLS, CDR2 YYNGEE, per germline. V lost 1 base and J lost 0; bases outside the gene matches: 1. This CDR3 has 16 amino acids. As DNA, the CDR3 is TGTGCCAGCAGCGTAAGCGGGAGGGCCTCCTACAATGAGCAGTTCTTC. Its protein is CASSVSGRASYNEQFF.

This clonotype has a count of ten or more. The chain joins TRBV12-3 or TRBV12-4 to TRBJ2-7; TRBD1 agrees at 10 bases. The CDR3 is 13 residues long. The ends lost 6 bases at V and 9 bases at J; junction bases unmatched: 8. The chain's CDR3 is CASRPGQGGTQYF. DNA of the CDR3: TGTGCCAGCAGACCAGGACAGGGGGGCACGCAGTACTTC.

In this sample, this clonotype turned up many times. Germline is not matched at one junction end, which may reflect a read error. The V gene is TRBV10-3, the J gene TRBJ2-5; D unresolved. Per the germline V gene, CDR1 is ENHRY and CDR2 is SYGVKD. This CDR3 comprises 16 residues. CDR3 loop: CAISESLGRRQETPYF. For the CDR3, the DNA is TGTGCCATCAGTGAGTCGTTAGGCAGGAGACAAGAGACCCCGTACTTC.

This clonotype has just a few counts. At one end, the junction sequence differs from germline, possibly due to a read error. CDR3 nucleotides: TGTGCCAGCAGCCCAACCCCCCACTACTACGAGCGGTACTTC. This sequence encodes CASSPTPHYYERYF. The chain recombines TRBV6-6 with TRBJ2-7; D is unresolved. The CDR3 totals 14 residues. Germline CDR1 is MNHNY and CDR2 is SVGAGI (reference sequence).

Only a few counts were recorded for this clonotype. This chain joins TRBV5-1 and TRBJ2-4, with D tentatively TRBD2 (6 bases). CDR3 size: 18 residues. V lost 4 bases and J 5 bases, leaving 25 bases between the germline ends. The germline V gene encodes CDR1 SGHRS and CDR2 YFSETQ. The CDR3 protein is CASSGGTGMSTLQNIQYF. The CDR3 coding sequence is TGCGCCAGCAGCGGCGGGACTGGCATGTCAACCCTCCAAAACATTCAGTACTTC.

The chain uses TRBV12-3 or TRBV12-4 and TRBJ2-3; D possibly uses TRBD1 or TRBD2 (5 bases each). CDR3 length: 14 amino acids. V gave up 4 bases and J gave up 5 bases, with 13 bases separating them. CDR3 protein: CASSYGGSGDTQYF. Here the CDR3 DNA reads TGTGCCAGCAGTTATGGGGGTTCGGGAGATACGCAGTATTTT.

The CDR3 sequence is CAISDGGTRRNEQFF. The CDR3 DNA is TGTGCCATCAGTGACGGTGGGACTAGGAGGAATGAGCAGTTCTTC. The chain has TRBV10-3 and TRBJ2-1, with 8 bases fitting TRBD2. The CDR3 length is 15 residues. Germline CDR1 is ENHRY and CDR2 is SYGVKD. After removal of 3 bases from V and 7 bases from J, the junction contained 8 bases not matched to a gene.

The rearrangement links TRBV20-1 to TRBJ1-2, with D possibly matching TRBD1 (5 bases). Germline V lookup: CDR1 DFQATT, CDR2 SNEGSKA (reference sequence). The CDR3 runs 12 residues. CDR3 in DNA: TGCAGGGGGGGGAGCTCTGACTATGGCTACACCTTC. It specifies CRGGSSDYGYTF.

This clonotype was observed a few times. The rearrangement links TRBV29-1 to TRBJ1-1; D is ambiguous. Between the trimmed V and J ends, which lost 2 bases and 9 bases, there was a span of 10 bases. CDR3 size: 11 residues. Per the germline V gene, CDR1 is SQVTM and CDR2 is ANQGSEA. DNA of the CDR3: TGCAGCGTTGAACGATCGCGGAAAGCTTTCTTT. Protein sequence: CSVERSRKAFF.